This T cell receptor (beta chain) was identified in a study of T cell repertoires in cytomegalovirus infection. About the study: Public TCR beta signatures indicated both CMV infection and matching HLA type.

V dropped 3 bases and J dropped 4 bases, with 12 bases sitting between them. The germline V gene encodes CDR1 LGHNA and CDR2 YNFKEQ. The CDR3 consists of 14 residues. TCRdb itself ran the reads through MiXCR, one entry per CDR3 protein. The profile shows roughly 500,000 distinct CDR3 sequences, approximately 15% of them singletons. The source is a human donor in good health (CMV status not recorded). Some clones in this sample may be carry-over from other donors' samples. The J gene is TRBJ1-2, the V gene TRBV4-2; D is unclear. Sequenced material: CD8+ T cells from PBMCs. The CDR3 is CASSQTDPSYGYTF. In DNA form, the CDR3 reads TGTGCCAGCAGCCAGACCGACCCGTCCTATGGCTACACCTTC.